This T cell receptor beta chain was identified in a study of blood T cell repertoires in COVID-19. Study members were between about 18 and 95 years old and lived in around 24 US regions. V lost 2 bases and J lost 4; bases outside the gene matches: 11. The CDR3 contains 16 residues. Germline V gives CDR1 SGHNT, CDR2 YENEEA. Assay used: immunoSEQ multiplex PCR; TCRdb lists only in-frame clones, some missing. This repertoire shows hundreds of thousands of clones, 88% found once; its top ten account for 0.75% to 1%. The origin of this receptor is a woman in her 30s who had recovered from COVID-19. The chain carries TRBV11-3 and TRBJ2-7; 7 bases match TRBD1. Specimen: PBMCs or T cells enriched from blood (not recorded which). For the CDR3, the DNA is TGTGCCAGCAGCTTAAGACCCCGAGAACAGGGGTACGAGCAGTACTTC. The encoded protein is CASSLRPREQGYEQYF.